Described below is a single TCR beta chain sequence and its context. The germline CDR1 and CDR2 sequences are PRHDT and FYEKMQ (reference sequence). Trimming removed 3 bases at V and 0 bases at J, with 12 bases between. The CDR3 has 15 residues. The data stem from a study of cytomegalovirus exposure and HLA in healthy donors. The overall study: There were approximately 81 million unique TCRs (from HLA-typed donors) in an early data release.

The study ran its PCR with 60 Vbeta and 13 Jbeta primers. Assay used: immunoSEQ multiplex PCR; TCRdb lists only in-frame clones, some missing. The sample comprises some 170,000 clones, roughly 80% of which are singletons, and 7% rests with the top ten. The source material was PBMCs. The sequence was collected from a woman in her 30s in good health and CMV-seropositive. The genes are TRBV13 and TRBJ2-7; tentatively, D is TRBD1 (5 bases). The CDR3 sequence: CASSFGAVGSYEQYF. In nucleotides, the CDR3 is TGTGCCAGCAGCTTTGGGGCGGTAGGCTCCTACGAGCAGTACTTC.